What follows are 32 T cell receptor beta chains derived from one specimen sequenced in a study of control samples from healthy donors and cancer patients. Sequencing was performed with immunoSEQ multiplex PCR; in TCRdb, only in-frame clones are kept and a portion is missing. The table lists some 150,000 clones, 93% of them singletons. Sequenced: blood. Receptor source: a man aged 45-65 years in good health.

V usage is TRBV2 and J usage is TRBJ1-6, with D perhaps matching TRBD1 (5 bases). The CDR3 has 15 amino acids. Germline loops: CDR1 SNHLY, CDR2 FYNNEI. Trimming cost V 3 bases and J 4 bases, with 10 bases left between them. CDR3 sequence reads: CASSDSAGYNSPLHF. In nucleotides, the CDR3 is TGTGCCAGCAGTGATAGTGCAGGGTATAATTCACCCCTCCACTTT. Full variable domain (outside the CDR3, taken from reference TRBV2 and TRBJ1-6): EPEVTQTPSHQVTQMGQEVILRCVPISNHLYFYWYRQILGQKVEFLVSFYNNEISEKSEIFDDQFSVERPDGSNFTLKIRSTKLEDSAMYFCASSDSAGYNSPLHFGNGTRLTVT.

The rearrangement joins TRBV9 to TRBJ2-3; tentative D call: TRBD2 (6 bases). The CDR3 totals 15 residues. In germline, CDR1 is SGDLS, CDR2 YYNGEE. V lost 4 bases, J lost 3 bases, and 15 bases lay in between. This chain's CDR3 is CASSRSERATDTQYF. CDR3 coding DNA: TGTGCCAGCAGCCGTAGTGAGCGGGCTACAGATACGCAGTATTTT.

V usage is TRBV19 and J usage is TRBJ2-3; D is undetermined. The V end was cut by 5 bases, the J end by 1 base, with 10 bases between. The CDR3 spans 14 residues. Germline CDR1 and CDR2: LNHDA and SQIVND (reference sequence). The CDR3 sequence: CASSRLSGTDTQYF. DNA for the CDR3: TGTGCCAGTAGTCGGTTGTCTGGCACAGATACGCAGTATTTT.

The J gene is TRBJ1-6, the V gene TRBV5-6; tentative D call: TRBD1 (5 bases). V lost 1 base to trimming and J lost 10 bases, with 9 bases between them. Germline CDR1 and CDR2: SGHDT and YYEEEE. CDR3 length equals 13 residues. The CDR3 is CASSLTGRSPLHF. CDR3 coding DNA: TGTGCCAGCAGCTTGACAGGCCGGTCACCCCTCCACTTT.

The rearrangement links TRBV7-2 to TRBJ2-1; TRBD2 might be the D (5 bases). V lost 3 bases, J lost 2 bases, and 11 bases lay in between. This CDR3 is built from 15 residues. The V gene's germline CDR1 is SGHTA and CDR2 FQGNSA. CDR3 nucleotide sequence: TGTGCCAGCAGCTTTGACGGAGGAACCTACAATGAGCAGTTCTTC. It yields the protein CASSFDGGTYNEQFF.

The genes are TRBV29-1 and TRBJ1-2; D is ambiguous. In germline, CDR1 is SQVTM, CDR2 ANQGSEA. Trimming removed 5 bases from V and 2 bases from J, with 12 bases in between. The CDR3 runs 13 residues. The CDR3 DNA follows: TGCAGCGTTCAAAGGGATCAGAACTATGGCTACACCTTC. As protein: CSVQRDQNYGYTF.

The rearrangement joins TRBV10-3 to TRBJ1-2, with D hard to call. The V end lost 7 bases, the J end lost 7 bases, and 13 bases lay between the germline ends. This CDR3 contains 12 residues. Germline CDR1 ENHRY, CDR2 SYGVKD. CDR3 amino acids: CAIKGEVPGYTF. CDR3 coding DNA: TGTGCCATCAAGGGCGAAGTGCCTGGCTACACCTTC.

The chain joins TRBV24-1 to TRBJ1-5; D perhaps matches TRBD1 (6 bases). From germline, CDR1 is KGHDR and CDR2 SFDVKD. V lost 6 bases, J lost 2 bases, and 10 bases lay in between. The CDR3 length is 14 residues. In DNA form, the CDR3 reads TGTGCCACCAGTACAGGGATGGGCAATCAGCCCCAGCATTTT. Its translation: CATSTGMGNQPQHF.

The chain links TRBV20-1 to TRBJ2-7, with a possible D match to TRBD2 (5 bases). The CDR3 extends over 11 amino acids. Between the trimmed V and J ends, which lost 5 bases and 3 bases, there was a span of 8 bases. Germline V CDR1 and CDR2: DFQATT, SNEGSKA (reference sequence). The CDR3 spells CSAPLVYEQYF. In DNA form, the CDR3 reads TGCAGTGCTCCACTAGTCTACGAGCAGTACTTC.

The chain joins TRBV19 to TRBJ2-7; a weak D match, TRBD1 (6 bases). Trimming removed 2 bases from V and 3 bases from J, with 14 bases in between. The CDR3 has 15 residues. Germline loops: CDR1 LNHDA, CDR2 SQIVND (reference sequence). CDR3 sequence: CASSIRTAPIYEQYF. The DNA of the CDR3 is TGTGCCAGTAGTATACGGACAGCGCCCATCTACGAGCAGTACTTC.

The CDR3 loop is CASSWGGSGSYEQYF. The CDR3 nucleotides are TGTGCCAGCAGTTGGGGGGGTAGCGGGAGCTACGAGCAGTACTTC. V is TRBV27 and J is TRBJ2-7, with 9 bases matching TRBD2. CDR1 and CDR2 (germline): MNHEY, SMNVEV (reference sequence). V shed 4 bases and J 3 bases; nucleotides not matched to a gene: 7. This CDR3 has 15 residues.

The chain uses TRBV6-1 and TRBJ2-7; TRBD1 or TRBD2 may be the D gene (5 bases each). V lost 1 base to trimming and J lost 2 bases, with 18 bases between them. This CDR3 contains 17 residues. CDR1 and CDR2 from the germline V gene are MNHNS and SASEGT. The CDR3 sequence: CASSEGPGLGRPYEQYF. CDR3 DNA: TGTGCCAGCAGTGAAGGCCCAGGGTTGGGACGACCCTACGAGCAGTACTTC.

This chain links TRBV2 with TRBJ1-5, with a weak D call TRBD1 (5 bases). Looked up from germline, CDR1 is SNHLY and CDR2 is FYNNEI. The CDR3 loop spans 14 amino acids. The V end was cut by 4 bases, the J end by 3 bases, with 10 bases between. CDR3: CASSVDTINQPQHF. Written as DNA, the CDR3 is TGTGCCAGCAGTGTGGACACAATCAATCAGCCCCAGCATTTT.

V gene TRBV19 combines with J gene TRBJ2-5; TRBD1 matches 8 bases. From germline, CDR1 is LNHDA and CDR2 SQIVND (reference sequence). J lost 4 bases, V lost 10 bases, and 14 bases had no gene match. This CDR3 contains 15 residues. CDR3 coding DNA: TGTGCCACCTCCGTCGGAACAGGGGGACCAGAGACCCAGTACTTC. It encodes CATSVGTGGPETQYF.

V is TRBV6-2 or TRBV6-3 and J is TRBJ2-3, with 8 bases that match TRBD1. With V trimmed by 6 bases and J by 1 base, 6 bases remained unmatched. The germline gives CDR1 MNHEY, CDR2 SVGEGT. This CDR3 is 15 amino acids long. The CDR3 DNA follows: TGTGCCAGCAGCCCGGACAGGGTGGGCACAGATACGCAGTATTTT. Translated, it gives CASSPDRVGTDTQYF.

The chain links TRBV20-1 to TRBJ2-5; D may be TRBD2 (7 bases). The germline CDR1 and CDR2 sequences are DFQATT and SNEGSKA (reference sequence). The V end was cut by 3 bases, the J end by 4 bases, with 18 bases between. This CDR3 is built from 15 residues. CDR3 region: CSASAGATRGETQYF. CDR3 sequence (DNA): TGCAGTGCTAGTGCGGGGGCTACCCGTGGAGAGACCCAGTACTTC.

The chain couples TRBV3-1 (or the pseudogene TRBV3-2) to TRBJ1-5; a weak D match, TRBD1 (6 bases). This CDR3 has 13 residues. Germline loops: CDR1 LGHDT, CDR2 YNNKEL (reference sequence). Between the trimmed V and J ends, which lost 4 bases and 6 bases, there was a span of 10 bases. This CDR3 is CASSPTRGQPQHF. DNA of the CDR3: TGTGCCAGCAGCCCGACCAGGGGTCAGCCCCAGCATTTT.

The chain links TRBV11-3 to TRBJ2-5; D gene uncertain. There are 15 residues in the CDR3. V shed 1 base and J shed 0 bases, with 9 bases lying between them. Looked up from germline, CDR1 is SGHNT and CDR2 is YENEEA. CDR3 nucleotides: TGTGCCAGCAGCTTAGGTCTGGGAAACCAAGAGACCCAGTACTTC. Translated: CASSLGLGNQETQYF.

The chain links TRBV28 to TRBJ2-7, with 10 bases identical to TRBD2. The trim removed 5 bases at V and 0 bases at J, leaving 4 bases unmatched. From germline, CDR1 is MDHEN and CDR2 SYDVKM. The CDR3 is made up of 15 amino acids. CDR3 bases: TGTGCCAGCAGTATCACTAGCGGGAACTCCTACGAGCAGTACTTC. This translates into CASSITSGNSYEQYF.

This clone was observed once. The V and J genes are TRBV6-6 and TRBJ2-1; the match to TRBD2 covers 9 bases. Losses at the gene ends were 9 bases for V and 1 base for J; bases not matched to a gene: 7. Germline V lookup: CDR1 MNHNY, CDR2 SVGAGI (reference sequence). CDR3 length: 15 residues. CDR3 sequence reads: CASSGSRGSYNEQFF. CDR3 in DNA: TGTGCCAGTAGCGGGAGTAGAGGGTCCTACAATGAGCAGTTCTTC.

This clone was seen a few times. The genes are TRBV7-2 and TRBJ2-7; D tentatively fits TRBD1 or TRBD2 (6 bases each). The CDR3 length is 15 residues. Germline CDR1 SGHTA, CDR2 FQGNSA. The V end lost 3 bases, the J end lost 7 bases, and 19 bases lay between the germline ends. CDR3 protein: CASSFGWGASREQYF. DNA for the CDR3: TGTGCCAGCAGCTTCGGGTGGGGGGCGAGTAGGGAGCAGTACTTC.

This clone was seen just once. The CDR3 DNA follows: TGTGCCAGCAGCTCCGGACACAATTGGCAGTTCTTC. Protein product: CASSSGHNWQFF. The chain combines TRBV7-9 with TRBJ2-1; a weak D match, TRBD1 (5 bases). This CDR3 contains 12 residues. Germline CDR1 and CDR2: SEHNR and FQNEAQ (reference sequence). V shed 4 bases and J shed 12 bases, with 13 bases lying between them.

V usage is TRBV11-1 and J usage is TRBJ2-1, with TRBD2 matching 12 bases. The germline gives CDR1 SGHAT, CDR2 FQDESV (reference sequence). With V trimmed by 4 bases and J by 9 bases, 7 bases remained unmatched. The CDR3 totals 15 residues. The chain's CDR3 is CASSSALAGGSEQFF. In DNA, the CDR3 is TGTGCCAGCAGCTCGGCACTAGCGGGAGGTTCTGAGCAGTTCTTC.

The chain recombines TRBV5-1 with TRBJ2-5; weak D call: TRBD1 (5 bases). The CDR3 sequence is 15 residues long. Trimming left V 4 bases short and J 1 base short, with 14 bases between. Germline CDR1 reads SGHRS; CDR2 reads YFSETQ. The CDR3 region is CASSLQGAVQETQYF. As DNA, the CDR3 is TGCGCCAGCAGCCTCCAAGGGGCAGTCCAAGAGACCCAGTACTTC.

The V call is TRBV7-9, the J call TRBJ1-1; 11 positions match TRBD1. Trimming took 2 bases from V and 5 from J; bases not matched to a gene: 10. Germline assignment: CDR1 SEHNR and CDR2 FQNEAQ (reference sequence). The CDR3 is made up of 17 amino acids. The CDR3 protein is CASSLNAGQGARTEAFF. CDR3 nucleotides: TGTGCCAGCAGCTTAAATGCCGGACAGGGGGCCAGGACTGAAGCTTTCTTT.

V usage is TRBV6-2 or TRBV6-3 and J usage is TRBJ2-1, with 9 positions matching TRBD1. The CDR3 has 14 residues. Germline V CDR1 and CDR2: MNHEY, SVGEGT. The ends lost 5 bases at V and 8 bases at J; junction bases unmatched: 7. CDR3 protein: CASSLSGQGYEQFF. CDR3 in DNA: TGTGCCAGCAGTCTATCGGGACAGGGATATGAGCAGTTCTTC.

The V gene is TRBV5-1, the J gene TRBJ1-4, with 9 bases matching TRBD1. Germline V gives CDR1 SGHRS, CDR2 YFSETQ. With V trimmed by 0 bases and J by 7 bases, 7 bases remained unmatched. CDR3 length equals 16 residues. The DNA for the CDR3 is TGCGCCAGCAGCTTGGTGGCTACAGGGGGCCTTGAAAAACTGTTTTTT. Translation gives CASSLVATGGLEKLFF.

The rearrangement links TRBV15 to TRBJ2-1, with 11 bases fitting TRBD2. Germline values: CDR1 LNHNV, CDR2 YYDKDF (reference sequence). The CDR3 is made up of 16 amino acids. J gave up 6 bases and V 0 bases, and 4 bases lay outside the gene matches. The CDR3 region has the DNA TGTGCCACCAGCAGAGAGGGACTAGCGGTACCCAATGAGCAGTTCTTC. This gives the protein CATSREGLAVPNEQFF.

The chain links TRBV27 to TRBJ2-5; D call uncertain. Trimming took 10 bases from V and 2 from J, leaving 14 bases between them. Per germline, CDR1 MNHEY and CDR2 SMNVEV (reference sequence). CDR3 length: 13 residues. The CDR3 loop reads CATKTMRQETQYF. As DNA, the CDR3 is TGTGCCACCAAGACGATGAGACAAGAGACCCAGTACTTC.

This chain uses TRBV5-1 with TRBJ1-1; 7 bases line up with TRBD1. Germline CDR1 is SGHRS and CDR2 is YFSETQ. The ends lost 3 bases at V and 6 bases at J; junction bases unmatched: 8. There are 14 residues in the CDR3. The CDR3 nucleotides read TGCGCCAGCAGCTCAATACAGGGGAAATCTGAAGCTTTCTTT. It codes for CASSSIQGKSEAFF.

This chain joins TRBV18 and TRBJ1-6; unclear D gene. The V and J ends lost 2 bases and 5 bases respectively, with 7 bases between them. The CDR3 has 14 residues. CDR1 is KGHSH and CDR2 is LQKENI in the germline V gene. The CDR3, as DNA: TGTGCCAGCTCACCATCCGTTAATAATTCACCCCTCCACTTT. Translating gives CASSPSVNNSPLHF.

This sequence joins TRBV28 and TRBJ2-7; 7 positions match TRBD2. The CDR3 is 16 residues long. The ends lost 8 bases at V and 5 bases at J; junction bases unmatched: 18. From germline, CDR1 is MDHEN and CDR2 SYDVKM. The CDR3 region has the DNA TGTGCCAGCCTGACAAGACGGTCGGGAGGAGGCCACGAGCAGTACTTC. Encoded protein: CASLTRRSGGGHEQYF.